This is a list of T cell receptor beta chains from one sample in a study of blood T cell repertoires in COVID-19. Only in-frame clones appear in the TCRdb table, and some are missing; sequencing was by immunoSEQ multiplex PCR. The sample shows roughly 220,000 clones, nearly 90% of them seen only once. The specimen sequenced was PBMCs or T cells enriched from blood (not recorded which). The receptors come from a young man who had been exposed to COVID-19. CDR3s include the opening cysteine and the closing phenylalanine or tryptophan. Fields, in order: D gene, clone size, J gene, V gene, CDR3 DNA, CDR3 protein. D genes are given only for firm matches. Some rows mark clone size as missing; the rest say once, few, many or name a class of expanded clone.

>TRBD1|NA|TRBJ1-1|TRBV14
TGTGCCAGCAGCCACAGACAGGGGGTCACTGAAGCTTTCTTT
CASSHRQGVTEAFF
>NA|NA|TRBJ1-6|TRBV4-1
TGCGCCAGCAGCCAACTAGGACAGAAAAATTCACCCCTCCACTTT
CASSQLGQKNSPLHF
>NA|NA|TRBJ1-6|TRBV7-9
TGTGCCAGCAGCTTCGTAAATTCACCCCTCCACTTT
CASSFVNSPLHF
>NA|once|TRBJ2-1|TRBV3-1/TRBV3-2
TGTGCCAGCAGCCAAGGTCAGTATGAGCAGTTCTTC
CASSQGQYEQFF
>TRBD1|once|TRBJ1-5|TRBV12-3/TRBV12-4
TGTGCCAGCAGCCAGGACAGGGACCAGCCCCAGCATTTT
CASSQDRDQPQHF
>TRBD2|NA|TRBJ2-1|TRBV9
TGTGCCAGCAGCGATAGCGGGGGGGGTTCCTACAATGAGCAGTTCTTC
CASSDSGGGSYNEQFF
>NA|NA|TRBJ1-6|TRBV19
TGTGCCAGTAGGCAGGGTTTCCCCTATAATTCACCCCTCCACTTT
CASRQGFPYNSPLHF
>NA|NA|TRBJ1-5|TRBV18
TGTGCCAGCTCCCCGGGGGATGGCAATCAGCCCCAGCATTTT
CASSPGDGNQPQHF
>NA|NA|TRBJ2-2|TRBV11-3
TGTGCCAGCAGCTCCTACGCGTCCGGGGAGCTGTTTTTT
CASSSYASGELFF
>NA|NA|TRBJ1-1|TRBV6-2/TRBV6-3
TGTGCCAGCATTTCCTCCGCAGGGTCTTTGTACACTGAAGCTTTCTTT
CASISSAGSLYTEAFF
>NA|NA|TRBJ1-1|TRBV5-1
TGCGCCAGCAGCTTACTGCCCATGAACACTGAAGCTTTCTTT
CASSLLPMNTEAFF
>TRBD1|NA|TRBJ1-5|TRBV6-5
TGTGCCAGCAGACAGGGGGCAAACAATCAGCCCCAGCATTTT
CASRQGANNQPQHF
>NA|NA|TRBJ1-5|TRBV15
TGTGCCACCAGCAGACGGACAGAATTTTATCAGCCCCAGCATTTT
CATSRRTEFYQPQHF
>TRBD2|NA|TRBJ2-7|TRBV3-1/TRBV3-2
TGTGCCAGCAGCCAAACTAGCGGGGTCCGCGAGCAGTACTTC
CASSQTSGVREQYF
>TRBD2|NA|TRBJ2-7|TRBV11-1
TGTGCCAGCAGCTGGGGGACTAGCGGGGCTTACTACGAGCAGTACTTC
CASSWGTSGAYYEQYF
>NA|NA|TRBJ1-1|TRBV4-1
TGCGCCAGCAGCCAAGATGCCGGGGGTAGGACTGAAGCTTTCTTT
CASSQDAGGRTEAFF
>TRBD2|NA|TRBJ2-3|TRBV4-2
TGTGCCAGCAGCCAACAGGGACTAGCGGGGTCCACAGATACGCAGTATTTT
CASSQQGLAGSTDTQYF
>NA|NA|TRBJ1-1|TRBV6-2/TRBV6-3
TGTGCCAGCACCCCCGGGAACACTGAAGCTTTCTTT
CASTPGNTEAFF
>TRBD2|once|TRBJ2-5|TRBV7-9
TGTGCCAGCAACCCCCCGCTAGCGGGGAAAGAGACCCAGTACTTC
CASNPPLAGKETQYF
>TRBD2|NA|TRBJ2-5|TRBV9
TGTGCCAGCAGCGTAGCCGAAGGGCGGGGGGAGACCCAGTACTTC
CASSVAEGRGETQYF
>NA|NA|TRBJ1-2|TRBV29-1
TGCAGCGACCGACAGGTTTATGGCTACACCTTC
CSDRQVYGYTF
>NA|once|TRBJ2-7|TRBV15
TGTGCCACCAGACCGGAAGAAGGGGCAGGCTCCTACGAGCAGTACTTC
CATRPEEGAGSYEQYF
>TRBD2|NA|TRBJ2-2|TRBV7-7
TGTGCCAGCAGCTGGGAGCGGGGCACCGGGGAGCTGTTTTTT
CASSWERGTGELFF
>TRBD1|NA|TRBJ1-2|TRBV6-5
TGTGCCAGCAGTTACTCGACGACAGGGAATGGCTACACCTTC
CASSYSTTGNGYTF
>TRBD1|many|TRBJ1-2|TRBV2
TGTGCCAGCAGTGAATTTTGGACAGGGGACTATGGCTACACCTTC
CASSEFWTGDYGYTF
>TRBD2|once|TRBJ2-3|TRBV7-2
TGTGCCAGCACCCGGGGACTAGCCACAGATACGCAGTATTTT
CASTRGLATDTQYF
>NA|NA|TRBJ1-1|TRBV12-3/TRBV12-4
TGTGCCAGCAGTTTTTACTTTGAAGCTTTCTTT
CASSFYFEAFF
>TRBD1|once|TRBJ2-5|TRBV11-2
TGTGCCAGCAGCTTAGACCGCCCAAGGACAGGGTGGGAGACCCAGTACTTC
CASSLDRPRTGWETQYF
>TRBD1|once|TRBJ1-6|TRBV30
TGTGCCGGTGGACAGGGTGTAAATTCACCCCTCCACTTT
CAGGQGVNSPLHF
>NA|once|TRBJ2-4|TRBV4-1
TGCGCCAGCAGCCAACCTGTCCGGGATTTCAAAAACATTCAGTACTTC
CASSQPVRDFKNIQYF
>TRBD1|NA|TRBJ2-6|TRBV19
TGTGCCAGTAGTAATCGGGACAGGGGGCTTGGTGGGGCCAACGTCCTGACTTTC
CASSNRDRGLGGANVLTF
>NA|NA|TRBJ1-1|TRBV3-1/TRBV3-2
TGTGCCAGCAGCCAAGTGCTTCAGGGAACTGAAGCTTTCTTT
CASSQVLQGTEAFF
>TRBD1|NA|TRBJ2-4|TRBV5-8
TGTGCCAGCAGCTTTCGGACAGGGGTTACCAAAAACATTCAGTACTTC
CASSFRTGVTKNIQYF
>NA|once|TRBJ2-4|TRBV15
TGTGCCACCAGCAGAGAACAACTACTAGCCAAAAACATTCAGTACTTC
CATSREQLLAKNIQYF
>TRBD1|NA|TRBJ2-1|TRBV7-7
TGTGCCAGCAGCCCGGACAGGGAGGTAAATGAGCAGTTCTTC
CASSPDREVNEQFF
>NA|NA|TRBJ2-2|TRBV21-1
TGTGCCCCGAGACCGACACATAACACCGGGGAGCTGTTTTTT
CAPRPTHNTGELFF
>TRBD1|NA|TRBJ1-1|TRBV29-1
TGCAGCACTTTCTTGACAGGGGGTGGCACTGAAGCTTTCTTT
CSTFLTGGGTEAFF
>TRBD1|NA|TRBJ1-5|TRBV7-9
TGTGCCAGCAGCTCCCAGGGACAGTCCAATCAGCCCCAGCATTTT
CASSSQGQSNQPQHF
>NA|NA|TRBJ2-3|TRBV3-1/TRBV3-2
TGTGCCAGCAGCCTAAATAGGGGGGGCTACACAGATACGCAGTATTTT
CASSLNRGGYTDTQYF
>NA|once|TRBJ1-2|TRBV5-1
TGCGCCAGCAGCTTGTTATCGGACTCCCCTTATGGCTACACCTTC
CASSLLSDSPYGYTF
>NA|NA|TRBJ2-7|TRBV11-2
TGTGCCAGCAGCTTAGAGCGGGTAGCGAGGCACGAGCAGTACTTC
CASSLERVARHEQYF
>NA|NA|TRBJ2-1|TRBV19
TGTGCCAGTACCGACCGGGGGTTCTCCTACAATGAGCAGTTCTTC
CASTDRGFSYNEQFF
>NA|NA|TRBJ1-6|TRBV27
TGTGCCAGCACCCTAGGTTTTAATTCACCCCTCCACTTT
CASTLGFNSPLHF
>TRBD2|NA|TRBJ2-2|TRBV6-6
TGTGCCAGCAGTTACCAAGCGGGGGCACCCGGGGAGCTGTTTTTT
CASSYQAGAPGELFF
>NA|NA|TRBJ2-5|TRBV19
TGTGCCAGTAGTATCAGGCTGTCCGAGACCCAGTACTTC
CASSIRLSETQYF
>NA|NA|TRBJ1-6|TRBV30
TGTGCCTGGAGTACAGGGTTCTATAATTCACCCCTCCACTTT
CAWSTGFYNSPLHF
>NA|NA|TRBJ1-3|TRBV19
TGTGCCAGTAGTTTCGAGGGTGCTGACACCATATATTTT
CASSFEGADTIYF
>TRBD1|NA|TRBJ2-1|TRBV7-6
TGTGCCAGCAGCGTCTGGACAGGAACCTACAATGAGCAGTTCTTC
CASSVWTGTYNEQFF
>NA|NA|TRBJ2-2|TRBV29-1
TGCAGCGTTGCCGGATCAGGGGTCGGGGAGCTGTTTTTT
CSVAGSGVGELFF
>NA|NA|TRBJ1-1|TRBV6-5
TGTGCCAGCAGTACCGGGGACAAGAACACTGAAGCTTTCTTT
CASSTGDKNTEAFF